These 18 T cell receptor beta chains were sequenced from one sample in a study of cytomegalovirus exposure and HLA in healthy donors. Assay used: immunoSEQ multiplex PCR; TCRdb lists only in-frame clones, some missing. The sample lists about 140,000 clones; 70% to 90% were seen once. The sample comprised PBMCs. Receptors were obtained from a man aged 18 to 30 in good health and CMV-seropositive.

The chain recombines TRBV11-2 with TRBJ2-1; 8 bases are shared with TRBD2. CDR3 length equals 16 residues. The germline CDR1 and CDR2 sequences are SGHAT and FQNNGV. V gave up 2 bases and J gave up 2 bases; unmatched junction bases: 5. Here the CDR3 DNA reads TGTGCCAGCAGCTTATGGGCGGGAGGCGCCTACAATGAGCAGTTCTTC. This gives the protein CASSLWAGGAYNEQFF.

CDR3 sequence: CASSYKADGYEQYF. The CDR3 nucleotides read TGTGCCAGCAGTTACAAGGCGGATGGATACGAGCAGTACTTC. This chain connects TRBV6-5 to TRBJ2-7; D unresolved. V lost 2 bases and J 4 bases, leaving 12 bases between the germline ends. The CDR3 spans 14 residues. In germline, CDR1 is MNHEY, CDR2 SVGAGI.

V usage is TRBV29-1 and J usage is TRBJ1-1, with TRBD1 matching over 11 bases. After removal of 4 bases from V and 4 bases from J, the junction contained 8 bases not matched to a gene. The CDR3 spans 15 residues. CDR1 is SQVTM, CDR2 ANQGSEA, per germline. The CDR3 here is CSVVDRGPGSTEAFF. CDR3 nucleotide sequence: TGCAGCGTTGTGGACAGGGGGCCCGGGAGCACTGAAGCTTTCTTT. The complete variable domain, with remaining parts taken from reference TRBV29-1 and TRBJ1-1, reads SAVISQKPSRDICQRGTSLTIQCQVDSQVTMMFWYRQQPGQSLTLIATANQGSEATYESGFVIDKFPISRPNLTFSTLTVSNMSPEDSSIYLCSVVDRGPGSTEAFFGQGTRLTVV.

This clone was observed a few times. CDR3 in DNA: TGTGCCAGCAGTTACGGCGAGACCCAGTACTTC. This gives the protein CASSYGETQYF. V usage is TRBV6-5 and J usage is TRBJ2-5; no clear D. The CDR3 sequence is 11 residues long. CDR1 is MNHEY, CDR2 SVGAGI, per germline. The ends were cut back, 2 bases at V and 5 bases at J, with 3 bases in the middle.

The chain couples TRBV4-1 to TRBJ2-3, with TRBD2 as a possible D gene (6 bases). CDR1 MGHRA and CDR2 YSYEKL come from the germline V gene. The CDR3 is made up of 17 amino acids. Trimming shortened V by 4 bases and J by 3 bases, and 20 bases separated the two germline ends. The CDR3 loop reads CASSPLYYRELTDTQYF. The CDR3 coding sequence is TGCGCCAGCAGCCCTCTCTACTATCGGGAGTTAACAGATACGCAGTATTTT.

The chain is built from TRBV18 and TRBJ1-1, with D perhaps matching TRBD1 (5 bases). With 4 bases removed from V and 8 bases from J, the gap between germline ends came to 8 bases. The germline V gene has CDR1 KGHSH and CDR2 LQKENI. The CDR3 totals 11 residues. The CDR3, as DNA: TGTGCCAGCTCACTTCAGGGAGAAGCTTTCTTT. The encoded protein is CASSLQGEAFF.

The chain couples TRBV6-1 to TRBJ1-1; 9 bases fit TRBD1. The CDR3 loop spans 16 amino acids. Germline V CDR1 and CDR2: MNHNS, SASEGT. V lost 4 bases and J lost 7; bases outside the gene matches: 13. The CDR3: CASSVSGQGNFNEAFF. The CDR3 bases are TGTGCCAGCAGTGTATCGGGACAGGGAAACTTCAATGAAGCTTTCTTT.

The V gene is TRBV10-3, the J gene TRBJ2-5, with TRBD2 matching over 7 bases. V lost 0 bases, J lost 4 bases, and 11 bases stayed unmatched. The CDR3 sequence is 17 residues long. The germline V gene has CDR1 ENHRY and CDR2 SYGVKD. CDR3 amino acids: CAISESGAGPGRETQYF. DNA for the CDR3: TGTGCCATCAGTGAGTCTGGAGCGGGACCGGGTAGAGAGACCCAGTACTTC.

This clone was seen a single time. This chain connects TRBV2 to TRBJ2-7; D perhaps matches TRBD1 (5 bases). The germline V and J ends were trimmed by 5 bases and 2 bases, with 10 bases remaining between them. The CDR3 loop spans 13 amino acids. CDR1 and CDR2 (germline): SNHLY, FYNNEI. Written as DNA, the CDR3 is TGTGCCAGCAGTCCAGACAGAACCTACGAGCAGTACTTC. Translation: CASSPDRTYEQYF.

V gene TRBV14 combines with J gene TRBJ1-2; TRBD1 might be the D (6 bases). CDR1 and CDR2 (germline): SGHDN, FVKESK. CDR3 length: 15 residues. V lost 1 base and J lost 7, with 16 bases in between. The CDR3 is CASSQVQGGVSGYTF. CDR3 bases: TGTGCCAGCAGCCAAGTACAGGGAGGGGTTAGTGGCTACACCTTC.

The DNA of the CDR3 is TGCGCCAGCAGCCAAGAAAGGAGGGATTCACCCCTCCACTTT. Translated: CASSQERRDSPLHF. The chain couples TRBV4-1 to TRBJ1-6; D call uncertain. V was shortened by 0 bases and J by 8 bases, with 8 bases between the two germline ends. This CDR3 region has 14 residues. Germline V gene sequence: CDR1 MGHRA, CDR2 YSYEKL.

V usage is TRBV7-2 and J usage is TRBJ2-2; 8 positions match TRBD2. CDR3 length: 14 amino acids. Germline CDR1 is SGHTA and CDR2 is FQGNSA. Trimming removed 5 bases from V and 7 bases from J; junction bases left unmatched: 6. The CDR3 region has the DNA TGTGCCAGCAGCACCGGGAGGGCCGGCGGGGAGCTGTTTTTT. Its protein is CASSTGRAGGELFF.

The chain has TRBV19 and TRBJ1-1, with D possibly TRBD1 on 6 matching bases. With 4 bases removed from V and 0 bases from J, the gap between germline ends came to 27 bases. Germline loops: CDR1 LNHDA, CDR2 SQIVND (reference sequence). The CDR3 is 20 residues long. The CDR3 coding sequence is TGTGCCAGTAGTACACCCATACCGGGACAAGGACCCCCCTTGAACACTGAAGCTTTCTTT. Translating gives CASSTPIPGQGPPLNTEAFF.

The CDR3 sequence is CASLSIYGYTF. DNA for the CDR3: TGTGCCAGCCTATCGATCTATGGCTACACCTTC. V and J are TRBV27 and TRBJ1-2; no firm D call. The V end was cut by 8 bases, the J end by 4 bases, with 8 bases between. Germline V gene sequence: CDR1 MNHEY, CDR2 SMNVEV (reference sequence). The CDR3 is made up of 11 amino acids.

This chain links TRBV5-1 with TRBJ1-1; no reliable D call. Germline lookup yields CDR1 SGHRS and CDR2 YFSETQ. CDR3 length: 13 residues. The ends were cut back, 9 bases at V and 1 base at J, with 13 bases in the middle. The CDR3 nucleotides read TGCGCCACCTCCCTCCAGGAGAACACTGAAGCTTTCTTT. Translation: CATSLQENTEAFF.

This clone has a single count. The chain has TRBV6-1 and TRBJ2-5; the D is unclear. V was cut by 2 bases and J by 6 bases, with 10 bases left in between. Germline V gives CDR1 MNHNS, CDR2 SASEGT. This CDR3 has 13 residues. The CDR3 sequence: CASSETPVQTQYF. The CDR3 DNA is TGTGCCAGCAGTGAAACCCCGGTCCAGACCCAGTACTTC.

The chain combines TRBV21-1 with TRBJ1-2; no DNA check was done on the table's D call, TRBD1. TRBV21-1 is flagged as a pseudogene. The CDR3 contains 15 residues. CDR3 DNA: TGTGCCAGCAGCAGAATTGACAGGGAAGGAAGTGGCTACACCTTC. Translated, it gives CASSRIDREGSGYTF.

This chain links TRBV6-5 with TRBJ2-5, with D perhaps matching TRBD2 (5 bases). Germline values: CDR1 MNHEY, CDR2 SVGAGI. V gave up 7 bases and J gave up 6 bases, with 12 bases separating them. The CDR3 is made up of 12 amino acids. The CDR3 sequence is CASTGPGKTQYF. CDR3 nucleotides: TGTGCCAGCACGGGCCCGGGAAAGACCCAGTACTTC.